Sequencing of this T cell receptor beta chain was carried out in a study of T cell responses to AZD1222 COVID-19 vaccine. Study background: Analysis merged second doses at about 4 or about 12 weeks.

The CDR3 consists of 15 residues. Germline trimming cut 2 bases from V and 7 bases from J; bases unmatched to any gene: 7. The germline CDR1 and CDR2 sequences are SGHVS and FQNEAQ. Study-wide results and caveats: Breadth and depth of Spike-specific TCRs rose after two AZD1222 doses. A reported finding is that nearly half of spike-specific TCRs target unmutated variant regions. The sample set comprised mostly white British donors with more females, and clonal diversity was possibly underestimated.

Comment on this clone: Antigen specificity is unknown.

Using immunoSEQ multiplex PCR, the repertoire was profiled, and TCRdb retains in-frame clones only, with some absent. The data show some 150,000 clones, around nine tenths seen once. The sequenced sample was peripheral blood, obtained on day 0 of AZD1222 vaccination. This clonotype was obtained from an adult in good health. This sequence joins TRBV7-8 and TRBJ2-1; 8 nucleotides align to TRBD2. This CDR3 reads CASSLTQRGFNEQFF. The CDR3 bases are TGTGCCAGCAGCTTAACCCAGCGGGGGTTTAATGAGCAGTTCTTC.